Each of the 13 T cell receptor beta chains below was sequenced from the same sample in a study of tumor and adjacent non-tumor tissue in lung cancer. A modified ARM-PCR protocol with three rounds of nested PCR amplified TCRbeta. In TCRdb, the multiplex PCR reads were re-called with MiXCR into one record per CDR3 protein. The table includes more than 45,000 distinct CDR3 sequences, 74% detected once. The template was RNA from unsorted bulk tissue. The normal lung tissue was taken more than 3 cm from the tumor edge. Sequenced input: distant non-tumor lung tissue. The receptors stem from a woman aged 60-70 years with non-small cell lung cancer.

In regard to this clonotype: One junction end disagrees with the germline gene, perhaps due to a read error. V and J are TRBV4-3 and TRBJ2-5; 7 bases match TRBD1. The CDR3 sequence is 16 residues long. Germline V CDR1 and CDR2: LGHNA, YSLEER. CDR3 nucleotides: TGCGCCAGCAGCCAAGATGGGATAGGGGGCGCACAGACCCAATACTTC. As protein: CASSQDGIGGAQTQYF.

The chain links TRBV5-5 to TRBJ2-5; 7 bases are a match to TRBD1. Germline assignment: CDR1 SGHKS and CDR2 YYEKEE (reference sequence). The CDR3 is 15 amino acids. V shed 4 bases and J 4 bases; nucleotides not matched to a gene: 10. The CDR3 here is CASSDYRQGTETQYF. The CDR3 nucleotides are TGTGCCAGCAGCGATTATAGACAGGGAACAGAGACCCAGTACTTC.

A word on this clonotype: An end of the junction does not agree with germline; a read error may underlie this. This rearrangement joins TRBV11-2 to TRBJ1-1, with D perhaps TRBD1 (5 bases). The CDR3 is made up of 15 amino acids. CDR1 is SGHAT, CDR2 FQNNGV, per germline. The CDR3 sequence is CASSLDPSGVSEAFF. The CDR3 DNA reads TGTGCCAGCAGCTTAGATCCCTCGGGGGTATCTGAAGCCTTCTTT.

This clonotype appeared once. This clone may be a read error of a much larger clone one base away. This chain's CDR3 is CASRMGRRRGRCTDTQYF. Written as DNA, the CDR3 is TGTGCCAGCAGAATGGGAAGGAGAAGGGGTCGCTGCACAGATACGCAGTATTTT. The chain has TRBV28 and TRBJ2-3, with D possibly matching TRBD1 (5 bases). The CDR3 loop spans 18 amino acids. Looked up from germline, CDR1 is MDHEN and CDR2 is SYDVKM. Trimming stripped 6 bases from V and 1 base from J, with 23 bases between.

The chain recombines TRBV29-1 with TRBJ2-7; D unresolved. The CDR3 length is 11 residues. V was pared by 1 base and J by 6 bases, with 7 bases between. CDR1 is SQVTM, CDR2 ANQGSEA, per germline. The CDR3 nucleotides are TGCAGCGTTGAAGGGGGTACCGAGCAGTACTTC. Translated: CSVEGGTEQYF.

This clonotype qualifies as large. The rearrangement joins TRBV11-3 to TRBJ2-2; D gene ambiguous. CDR1 and CDR2 (germline): SGHNT, YENEEA. V lost 1 base, J lost 6 bases, and 6 bases lay in between. The CDR3 has 13 residues. CDR3 coding DNA: TGTGCCAGCAGCTTAGTAGGGTCCGGGGAGCTGTTTTTT. Residues: CASSLVGSGELFF.

Comment on this clonotype: Without the conserved terminal phenylalanine or tryptophan, this CDR3 likely stems from a read error. This chain joins TRBV11-2 and TRBJ2-7; D ambiguous. Germline V gives CDR1 SGHAT, CDR2 FQNNGV. The CDR3 consists of 13 residues. The CDR3 sequence: CGSSREIMYEQYI. Written as DNA, the CDR3 is TGTGGCAGCAGCCGCGAGATTATGTACGAGCAGTACATC.

The V and J genes are TRBV25-1 and TRBJ2-1; 8 bases fit TRBD2. Germline V lookup: CDR1 MGHDK, CDR2 SYGVNS. V shed 6 bases, J shed 6 bases, and the junction held 16 bases outside the gene matches. This CDR3 contains 17 residues. The CDR3 spells CASSIPAGTSKGNEQFF. DNA of the CDR3: TGTGCCAGCAGCATCCCAGCAGGGACTAGTAAGGGCAATGAGCAGTTCTTC.

Remarks on this clonotype: The junction differs from germline at one of its ends, possibly a read error. The gene calls are TRBV4-3 and TRBJ2-7; 14 bases line up with TRBD2. From germline, CDR1 is LGHNA and CDR2 YSLEER. The CDR3 runs to 17 residues. CDR3 protein: CDSSPWTSGRTSYEQYF. The CDR3 DNA is TGCGACAGCAGTCCATGGACTAGCGGGAGGACCTCCTACGAGCAGTACTTC.

This clonotype appeared a few times. This clone may be a read error of a much larger clone one base away. This chain links TRBV7-8 with TRBJ1-6; D is ambiguous. V lost 5 bases, J lost 7 bases, and 15 bases lay in between. In germline, CDR1 is SGHVS, CDR2 FQNEAQ. The CDR3 loop spans 15 amino acids. The CDR3 protein is CASSLRPLGNSPLHF. The CDR3 DNA reads as TGTGCCAGCAGCCTACGTCCGCTGGGGAATTCACCCCTCCACTTT.

Regarding this clonotype: A read error may explain this, as a much larger clone is one base away. The chain carries TRBV5-1 and TRBJ1-5; a weak D match, TRBD1 (5 bases). Germline lookup yields CDR1 SGHRS and CDR2 YFSETQ. CDR3 length equals 13 residues. CDR3 bases: TGCACCAGCAGCCGGGAGGGGAGTCAGCCCCAGCATTTT. Residues: CTSSREGSQPQHF.

This clonotype is a singleton in its sample. The germline gene is not matched at one end of the junction; a read error may be the cause. This rearrangement joins TRBV11-2 to TRBJ2-1, with D unresolved. The germline V gene encodes CDR1 SGHAT and CDR2 FQNNGV. This CDR3 has 17 residues. CDR3 in amino acids: CASRLEQRYYSYNEQFF. For the CDR3, the DNA is TGTGCCAGCCGCTTAGAGCAGAGATATTACTCCTACAATGAGCAGTTCTTC. Filled out from reference TRBV11-2 and TRBJ2-1, the complete variable domain reads EAGVAQSPRYKIIEKRQSVAFWCNPISGHATLYWYQQILGQGPKLLIQFQNNGVVDDSQLPKDRFSAERLKGVDSTLKIQPAKLEDSAVYLCASRLEQRYYSYNEQFFGPGTRLTVL.

Of note for this clonotype: One junction end disagrees with the germline gene, perhaps due to a read error. This chain links TRBV6-6 with TRBJ1-1, with unresolved D. This CDR3 spans 10 amino acids. Germline V CDR1 and CDR2: MNHNY, SVGAGI (reference sequence). CDR3 in amino acids: CANGEPVTIF. CDR3 bases: TGTGCCAATGGGGAACCCGTAACTATCTTT.